Below are 31 T cell receptor beta chains sequenced from a single sample in a study of blood T cell repertoires in COVID-19. Repertoires were generated with immunoSEQ multiplex PCR, while TCRdb's copy carries only in-frame clones and drops some. The sample contains around 20,000 clones, approximately 91% of which appear only once. Sequenced material: peripheral blood. The receptors here all came from a man in his forties with active COVID-19.

The chain couples TRBV11-2 to TRBJ1-6, with 8 bases identical to TRBD1. Germline V gives CDR1 SGHAT, CDR2 FQNNGV. The CDR3 runs to 16 residues. V trimming: 6 bases; J trimming: 4 bases; junction bases outside the gene matches: 8. CDR3 sequence reads: CASRPTTGDYNSPLHF. The DNA of the CDR3 is TGTGCCAGCAGGCCAACGACAGGGGATTATAATTCACCCCTCCACTTT.

This sequence joins TRBV7-6 and TRBJ2-2; TRBD1 aligns across 9 bases. The germline gives CDR1 SGHVS, CDR2 FNYEAQ. The CDR3 loop spans 18 amino acids. The ends lost 2 bases at V and 3 bases at J; junction bases unmatched: 10. Written as DNA, the CDR3 is TGTGCCAGCAGCTTACCCCAACGGGACAGGGCTGACACCGGGGAGCTGTTTTTT. This translates into CASSLPQRDRADTGELFF. Complete variable domain (other parts from reference TRBV7-6 and TRBJ2-2): GAGVSQSPRYKVTKRGQDVALRCDPISGHVSLYWYRQALGQGPEFLTYFNYEAQQDKSGLPNDRFSAERPEGSISTLTIQRTEQRDSAMYRCASSLPQRDRADTGELFFGEGSRLTVL.

The V gene is TRBV7-8, the J gene TRBJ2-7; 12 bases align to TRBD2. V lost 2 bases and J lost 4; bases outside the gene matches: 6. CDR3 length: 16 amino acids. Germline CDR1 and CDR2: SGHVS and FQNEAQ. CDR3 region: CASSLILAGGPYEQYF. The DNA of the CDR3 is TGTGCCAGCAGCTTAATTCTAGCGGGAGGGCCTTACGAGCAGTACTTC.

The gene calls are TRBV4-1 and TRBJ2-1, with D hard to call. V was pared by 0 bases and J by 0 bases, with 18 bases between. The CDR3 spans 19 residues. The germline V gene has CDR1 MGHRA and CDR2 YSYEKL. The CDR3 DNA reads TGCGCCAGCAGCCAAGATCTTCGGCGGCTTCCGAGCTCCTACAATGAGCAGTTCTTC. Translated, it gives CASSQDLRRLPSSYNEQFF.

V and J are TRBV4-3 and TRBJ2-2, with D possibly being TRBD1 (6 bases). The V gene's germline CDR1 is LGHNA and CDR2 YSLEER. The CDR3 spans 16 residues. V was shortened by 0 bases and J by 6 bases, with 14 bases between the two germline ends. DNA for the CDR3: TGCGCCAGCAGCCAAGATCGCTCAGGGGAAGCCGGGGAGCTGTTTTTT. Protein product: CASSQDRSGEAGELFF.

This chain connects TRBV9 to TRBJ2-7; 11 positions match TRBD1. Trimming took 0 bases from V and 0 from J; bases not matched to a gene: 8. The germline CDR1 and CDR2 sequences are SGDLS and YYNGEE. There are 18 residues in the CDR3. The CDR3 is CASSVAMGQGVNSYEQYF. The CDR3, as DNA: TGTGCCAGCAGCGTAGCCATGGGACAGGGGGTAAACTCCTACGAGCAGTACTTC.

The chain has TRBV7-9 and TRBJ2-3, with D tentatively TRBD1 (7 bases). The CDR3 loop spans 15 amino acids. The V end was cut by 3 bases, the J end by 3 bases, with 13 bases between. The germline V gene has CDR1 SEHNR and CDR2 FQNEAQ (reference sequence). The CDR3 DNA reads as TGTGCCAGCAGCTTTTCAGGGGGGAGAACAGATACGCAGTATTTT. This codes for CASSFSGGRTDTQYF.

This chain connects TRBV25-1 to TRBJ1-1; D not certain. Per the germline V gene, CDR1 is MGHDK and CDR2 is SYGVNS. This CDR3 is built from 14 residues. With 3 bases removed from V and 5 bases from J, the gap between germline ends came to 13 bases. The CDR3 reads CASSDPWEETEAFF. As DNA, the CDR3 is TGTGCCAGCAGTGACCCCTGGGAGGAAACTGAAGCTTTCTTT.

The chain is built from TRBV19 and TRBJ1-3; D is unclear. There are 14 residues in the CDR3. Looked up from germline, CDR1 is LNHDA and CDR2 is SQIVND (reference sequence). Trimming left V 8 bases short and J 1 base short, with 12 bases between. CDR3: CASGIGGSGNTIYF. The CDR3 bases are TGTGCCAGTGGAATCGGAGGATCTGGAAACACCATATATTTT. Full variable domain (remainder filled in from reference TRBV19 and TRBJ1-3): DGGITQSPKYLFRKEGQNVTLSCEQNLNHDAMYWYRQDPGQGLRLIYYSQIVNDFQKGDIAEGYSVSREKKESFPLTVTSAQKNPTAFYLCASGIGGSGNTIYFGEGSWLTVV.

This chain joins TRBV25-1 and TRBJ2-7, with 7 bases that match TRBD1. Germline V gives CDR1 MGHDK, CDR2 SYGVNS. The CDR3 is made up of 17 amino acids. V was pared by 1 base and J by 2 bases, with 11 bases of the junction left unmatched. The CDR3 reads CASSEFVLGQVAYEQYF. The CDR3 DNA follows: TGTGCCAGCAGTGAATTCGTACTCGGACAGGTCGCCTACGAGCAGTACTTC.

This chain joins TRBV7-2 and TRBJ1-6; D not certain. CDR3 length: 14 residues. The germline V gene has CDR1 SGHTA and CDR2 FQGNSA. With 2 bases removed from V and 6 bases from J, the gap between germline ends came to 8 bases. DNA of the CDR3: TGTGCCAGCAGCTTAATACAGCTTAATTCACCCCTCCACTTT. Amino acids: CASSLIQLNSPLHF.

The chain carries TRBV3-1 (or the pseudogene TRBV3-2) and TRBJ1-2; no firm D call. CDR1 and CDR2 (germline): LGHDT, YNNKEL (reference sequence). The CDR3 sequence is 15 residues long. V lost 0 bases and J lost 5, with 13 bases in between. For the CDR3, the DNA is TGTGCCAGCAGCCAAGATAACGGGAATCGATATGGCTACACCTTC. This sequence encodes CASSQDNGNRYGYTF.

The chain uses TRBV29-1 and TRBJ2-7, with 8 bases aligning to TRBD1. This CDR3 has 21 amino acids. From germline, CDR1 is SQVTM and CDR2 ANQGSEA. V shed 2 bases and J 3 bases; nucleotides not matched to a gene: 27. The CDR3 protein is CSVELAVGRQGKMEIYYEQYF. CDR3 bases: TGCAGCGTTGAATTGGCTGTAGGGAGACAGGGGAAAATGGAGATATACTACGAGCAGTACTTC.

The chain couples TRBV6-2 or TRBV6-3 to TRBJ1-6, with D uncertain. Germline V gene sequence: CDR1 MNHEY, CDR2 SVGEGT. Trimming pared 5 bases from V and 0 bases from J, leaving 11 bases between. CDR3 length: 16 amino acids. The CDR3 nucleotides are TGTGCCAGCAGTGGCCATCGAAGCTCCTATAATTCACCCCTCCACTTT. Amino acid sequence: CASSGHRSSYNSPLHF.

V is TRBV5-4 and J is TRBJ2-7, with D perhaps matching TRBD2 (5 bases). Trimming left V 1 base short and J 2 bases short, with 13 bases between. Per germline, CDR1 SGHNT and CDR2 YYREEE (reference sequence). The CDR3 is made up of 15 amino acids. The CDR3: CASSLFGSETYEQYF. Written as DNA, the CDR3 is TGTGCCAGCAGCTTGTTCGGTAGCGAGACCTACGAGCAGTACTTC.

The gene calls are TRBV11-2 and TRBJ2-7, with TRBD1 matching over 7 bases. The J segment lost 5 bases and the V segment lost 1 base, leaving 8 bases of the junction unmatched. Germline V gene lookup returns CDR1 SGHAT and CDR2 FQNNGV. The CDR3 contains 15 residues. The CDR3: CASSLGYRGGDEQYF. CDR3 in DNA: TGTGCCAGCAGCTTAGGATACAGGGGCGGCGACGAGCAGTACTTC.

The chain has TRBV6-1 and TRBJ2-5; D remains ambiguous. There are 13 residues in the CDR3. Germline-derived CDR1 and CDR2 are MNHNS and SASEGT. With 2 bases removed from V and 1 base from J, the gap between germline ends came to 5 bases. CDR3 nucleotides: TGTGCCAGCAGTGAAACAAGCCAAGAGACCCAGTACTTC. This encodes CASSETSQETQYF.

There are a few counts of this clone. The genes are TRBV15 and TRBJ1-5; D perhaps matches TRBD1 (5 bases). CDR3 length: 14 amino acids. Germline V gene data show CDR1 as LNHNV and CDR2 as YYDKDF (reference sequence). Deletions cut 4 bases from V and 6 bases from J, with 13 bases between. CDR3 in DNA: TGTGCCACCAGCAATGGAGGGGTGGCTCAGCCCCAGCATTTT. This translates into CATSNGGVAQPQHF.

A single count supports this clone. The chain carries TRBV5-1 and TRBJ2-5, with D perhaps matching TRBD2 (5 bases). The ends were cut back, 2 bases at V and 5 bases at J, with 16 bases in the middle. Germline V gives CDR1 SGHRS, CDR2 YFSETQ. There are 15 residues in the CDR3. The CDR3 DNA follows: TGCGCCAGCAGCTTATGGACTGAGAATGGGGAGACCCAGTACTTC. It yields the protein CASSLWTENGETQYF.

The V and J genes are TRBV7-9 and TRBJ2-3, with 8 bases identical to TRBD1. The CDR3 spans 13 residues. V shed 3 bases and J 5 bases; nucleotides not matched to a gene: 1. Germline-derived CDR1 and CDR2 are SEHNR and FQNEAQ (reference sequence). CDR3 in amino acids: CASSFDRGDTQYF. CDR3 nucleotide sequence: TGTGCCAGCAGCTTTGACAGGGGAGATACGCAGTATTTT.

The V and J genes are TRBV19 and TRBJ2-6; maybe TRBD2 (6 bases). V lost 3 bases to trimming and J lost 3 bases, with 21 bases between them. CDR1 is LNHDA and CDR2 is SQIVND in the germline V gene (reference sequence). This CDR3 contains 19 residues. CDR3 residues: CASSMARDFRSGGANVLTF. CDR3 bases: TGTGCCAGTAGTATGGCGCGGGACTTCCGCTCGGGTGGGGCCAACGTCCTGACTTTC.

V and J are TRBV5-8 and TRBJ2-1, with TRBD2 matching over 7 bases. Looked up from germline, CDR1 is SGHTS and CDR2 is YDEGEE. This CDR3 contains 13 residues. With V trimmed by 7 bases and J by 2 bases, 3 bases remained unmatched. As DNA, the CDR3 is TGTGCCAGCGGACTAGTCCCCTACAATGAGCAGTTCTTC. It is translated as CASGLVPYNEQFF.

V is TRBV5-1 and J is TRBJ1-6, with 7 bases fitting TRBD1. The ends lost 5 bases at V and 5 bases at J; junction bases unmatched: 1. The CDR3 covers 13 residues. Germline loops: CDR1 SGHRS, CDR2 YFSETQ. CDR3 sequence: CASRGQNNSPLHF. DNA for the CDR3: TGCGCCAGCAGGGGACAGAATAATTCACCCCTCCACTTT.

The CDR3 region has the DNA TGTGCCAGCAGTTACCGACTTGACACCGGGGAGCTGTTTTTT. Encoded protein: CASSYRLDTGELFF. The V and J genes are TRBV6-5 and TRBJ2-2, with D unresolved. The CDR3 extends over 14 amino acids. Trimming removed 2 bases from V and 3 bases from J, with 7 bases in between. CDR1 is MNHEY, CDR2 SVGAGI, per germline.

The rearrangement joins TRBV5-5 to TRBJ2-1; possible D gene TRBD1, 7 bases. V lost 4 bases to trimming and J lost 1 base, with 12 bases between them. Germline lookup yields CDR1 SGHKS and CDR2 YYEKEE (reference sequence). The CDR3 runs to 15 residues. The CDR3 DNA sequence: TGTGCCAGCAGCACCAGGGGGGATTCCTACAATGAGCAGTTCTTC. Residues: CASSTRGDSYNEQFF.

The chain joins TRBV7-2 to TRBJ2-1; 10 bases match TRBD2. After removal of 6 bases from V and 6 bases from J, the junction contained 8 bases not matched to a gene. Per the germline V gene, CDR1 is SGHTA and CDR2 is FQGNSA. The CDR3 is made up of 15 amino acids. CDR3 bases: TGTGCCAGCAGGACGCCGGGACTAGCGTTCAATGAGCAGTTCTTC. Its translation is CASRTPGLAFNEQFF.

The CDR3 loop reads CASSIKLAGLYEQYF. CDR3 nucleotide sequence: TGTGCCAGTAGTATTAAACTAGCGGGCCTCTACGAGCAGTACTTC. The chain uses TRBV19 and TRBJ2-7; 9 nucleotides line up with TRBD2. Germline CDR1 and CDR2: LNHDA and SQIVND (reference sequence). The length of the CDR3 is 15 residues. J lost 3 bases, V lost 3 bases, and 6 bases had no gene match.

The chain uses TRBV12-5 and TRBJ2-3, with D perhaps TRBD2 (6 bases). CDR3 length: 14 amino acids. Trimming took 6 bases from V and 2 from J, leaving 12 bases between them. Germline CDR1 reads LGHNT; CDR2 reads FRNRAP. The CDR3 DNA reads as TGTGCTAGTGGATCGGGACTTTACACAGATACGCAGTATTTT. This encodes CASGSGLYTDTQYF.

The chain couples TRBV12-5 to TRBJ2-6; a possible D gene is TRBD2 (5 bases). With 0 bases removed from V and 0 bases from J, the gap between germline ends came to 6 bases. Germline CDR1 and CDR2: LGHNT and FRNRAP. This CDR3 is 16 amino acids long. The CDR3 here is CASGLVLGSGANVLTF. CDR3 DNA: TGTGCTAGTGGTTTGGTACTAGGCTCTGGGGCCAACGTCCTGACTTTC.

The chain carries TRBV5-8 and TRBJ2-2; 7 bases map to TRBD1. V lost 4 bases and J lost 0; bases outside the gene matches: 3. The CDR3 is made up of 15 amino acids. Germline V gives CDR1 SGHTS, CDR2 YDEGEE. The CDR3 region has the DNA TGTGCCAGCAGCCCGGGACAGACGAACACCGGGGAGCTGTTTTTT. Amino acid sequence: CASSPGQTNTGELFF. Full variable domain (missing parts from reference TRBV5-8 and TRBJ2-2): EAGVTQSPTHLIKTRGQQATLRCSPISGHTSVYWYQQALGLGLQFLLWYDEGEERNRGNFPPRFSGRQFPNYSSELNVNALELEDSALYLCASSPGQTNTGELFFGEGSRLTVL.

This chain connects TRBV7-2 to TRBJ2-1; the match to TRBD2 covers 12 bases. The CDR3 is 16 amino acids. Germline V gene lookup returns CDR1 SGHTA and CDR2 FQGNSA. Trimming cost V 5 bases and J 7 bases; bases outside gene matches: 9. The CDR3 DNA follows: TGTGCCAGCAGCACTCTCCTAGCGGGAGGGCGTAATGAGCAGTTCTTC. It encodes CASSTLLAGGRNEQFF.